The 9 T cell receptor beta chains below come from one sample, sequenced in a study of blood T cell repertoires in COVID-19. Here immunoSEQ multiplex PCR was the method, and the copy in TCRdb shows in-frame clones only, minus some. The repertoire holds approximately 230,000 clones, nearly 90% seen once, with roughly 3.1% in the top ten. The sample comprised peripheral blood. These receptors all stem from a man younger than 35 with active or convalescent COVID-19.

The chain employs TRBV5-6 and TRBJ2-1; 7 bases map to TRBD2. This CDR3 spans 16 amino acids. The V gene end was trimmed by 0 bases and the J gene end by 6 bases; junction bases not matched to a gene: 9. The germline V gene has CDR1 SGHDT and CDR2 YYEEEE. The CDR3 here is CASSLDGGSTSNEQFF. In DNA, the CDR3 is TGTGCCAGCAGCTTGGACGGCGGGAGTACATCCAATGAGCAGTTCTTC.

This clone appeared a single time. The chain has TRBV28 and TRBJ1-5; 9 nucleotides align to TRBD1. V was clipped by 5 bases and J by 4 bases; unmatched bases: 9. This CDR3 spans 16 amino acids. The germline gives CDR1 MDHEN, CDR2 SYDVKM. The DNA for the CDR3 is TGTGCCAGCAGTCCCCTCCTCGACAGGGGGAATCAGCCCCAGCATTTT. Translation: CASSPLLDRGNQPQHF. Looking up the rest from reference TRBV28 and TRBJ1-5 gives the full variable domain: DVKVTQSSRYLVKRTGEKVFLECVQDMDHENMFWYRQDPGLGLRLIYFSYDVKMKEKGDIPEGYSVSREKKERFSLILESASTNQTSMYLCASSPLLDRGNQPQHFGDGTRLSIL.

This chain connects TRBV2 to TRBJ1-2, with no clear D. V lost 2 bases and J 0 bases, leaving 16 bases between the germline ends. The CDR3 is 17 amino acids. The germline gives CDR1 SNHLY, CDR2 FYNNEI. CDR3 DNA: TGTGCCAGCAGTGAACGCCCCCCCCAGGTCACTAACTATGGCTACACCTTC. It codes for CASSERPPQVTNYGYTF.

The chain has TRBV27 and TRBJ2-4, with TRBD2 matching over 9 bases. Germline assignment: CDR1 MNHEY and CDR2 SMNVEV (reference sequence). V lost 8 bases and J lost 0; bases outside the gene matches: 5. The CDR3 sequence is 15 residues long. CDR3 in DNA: TGTGCCAGCTCCCTAGCGGGGCTAGCCAAAAACATTCAGTACTTC. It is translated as CASSLAGLAKNIQYF.

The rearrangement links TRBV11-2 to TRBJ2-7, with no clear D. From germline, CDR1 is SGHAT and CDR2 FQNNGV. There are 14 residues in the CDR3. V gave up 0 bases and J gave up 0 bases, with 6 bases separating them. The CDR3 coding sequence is TGTGCCAGCAGCTTAGAGGCTGTCTCCTACGAGCAGTACTTC. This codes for CASSLEAVSYEQYF.

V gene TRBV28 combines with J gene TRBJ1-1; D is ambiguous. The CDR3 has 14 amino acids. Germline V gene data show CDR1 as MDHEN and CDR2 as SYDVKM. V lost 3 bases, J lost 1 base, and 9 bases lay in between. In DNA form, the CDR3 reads TGTGCCAGCAGTTTTAGTGTCCCGAACACTGAAGCTTTCTTT. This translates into CASSFSVPNTEAFF.

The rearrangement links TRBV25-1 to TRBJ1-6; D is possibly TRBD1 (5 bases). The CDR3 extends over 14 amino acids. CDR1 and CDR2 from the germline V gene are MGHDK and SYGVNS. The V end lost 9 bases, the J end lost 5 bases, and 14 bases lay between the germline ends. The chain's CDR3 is CASRRDLDNSPLHF. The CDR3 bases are TGTGCCAGTCGCCGGGACTTGGATAATTCACCCCTCCACTTT. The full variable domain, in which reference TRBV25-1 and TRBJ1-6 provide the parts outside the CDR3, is EADIYQTPRYLVIGTGKKITLECSQTMGHDKMYWYQQDPGMELHLIHYSYGVNSTEKGDLSSESTVSRIRTEHFPLTLESARPSHTSQYLCASRRDLDNSPLHFGNGTRLTVT.

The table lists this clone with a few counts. The CDR3: CASSPTGGGYEQYF. CDR3 nucleotides: TGTGCCAGCAGCCCTACAGGGGGGGGCTACGAGCAGTACTTC. The J gene is TRBJ2-7, the V gene TRBV7-9; a possible D gene is TRBD1 (8 bases). Trimming cost V 5 bases and J 3 bases, with 14 bases left between them. The CDR3 has 14 amino acids. The V gene's germline CDR1 is SEHNR and CDR2 FQNEAQ (reference sequence).

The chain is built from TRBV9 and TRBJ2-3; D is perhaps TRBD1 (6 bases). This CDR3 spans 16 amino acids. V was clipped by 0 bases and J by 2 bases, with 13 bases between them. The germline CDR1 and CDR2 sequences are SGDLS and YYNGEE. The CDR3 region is CASSVAEGTHTDTQYF. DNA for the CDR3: TGTGCCAGCAGCGTAGCCGAAGGGACACACACAGATACGCAGTATTTT. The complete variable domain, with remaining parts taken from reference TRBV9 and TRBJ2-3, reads DSGVTQTPKHLITATGQRVTLRCSPRSGDLSVYWYQQSLDQGLQFLIQYYNGEERAKGNILERFSAQQFPDLHSELNLSSLELGDSALYFCASSVAEGTHTDTQYFGPGTRLTVL.